Given below is one T cell receptor beta chain in context. The source of the sample is a study of blood T cell repertoires in COVID-19. Across the whole study: The study drew acute and convalescent COVID-19 samples from the United States, Italy and Spain. T cells, B-cell-depleted T cells, or PBMCs supplied cDNA or gDNA.

In the study's own analysis: Reference gene primers were amplified, and this amplification served to estimate nucleated cell counts. Only in-frame clones appear in the TCRdb table, and some are missing; sequencing was by immunoSEQ multiplex PCR. V and J calls and clone size are those listed in that table; D and trimming were worked out from the DNA. The sample consists of roughly 160,000 clones, about 86% of them appearing once. Per the germline V gene, CDR1 is LNHDA and CDR2 is SQIVND (reference sequence). The CDR3 is 15 amino acids. V was trimmed by 4 bases and J by 4 bases, leaving 13 bases between them.

The TCR comes from a man younger than 35 with acute or convalescent COVID-19. Sequenced material: peripheral blood. This chain joins TRBV19 and TRBJ1-4; a weak D match, TRBD1 (5 bases). The CDR3 DNA follows: TGTGCCAGTAGTACGGACATTCGGTTTAATGAAAAACTGTTTTTT. Encoded protein: CASSTDIRFNEKLFF. Complete variable domain (other parts from reference TRBV19 and TRBJ1-4): DGGITQSPKYLFRKEGQNVTLSCEQNLNHDAMYWYRQDPGQGLRLIYYSQIVNDFQKGDIAEGYSVSREKKESFPLTVTSAQKNPTAFYLCASSTDIRFNEKLFFGSGTQLSVL.